The 24 T cell receptor beta chains below all came from one sample that was sequenced in a study of CD8 T cells in ankylosing spondylitis. Study findings and constraints: Apparently characteristic of ankylosing spondylitis blood was a TCR beta motif (fewer than ten highly homologous variants).

No antigen has been identified for these receptors. TCRdb re-derived calls from the 5' RACE reads in MiXCR, one entry per CDR3 protein. Altogether under 950,000 distinct CDR3 sequences are present, roughly 20% being singletons, with the ten largest covering 19%. Sequenced: blood, either unsorted or a sorted T cell fraction (not recorded which). The receptors stem from a male donor with ankylosing spondylitis.

The table lists this clonotype with many counts. The CDR3: CASSIWGNTEAFF. CDR3 in DNA: TGTGCCAGTAGTATCTGGGGGAACACTGAAGCTTTCTTT. The chain recombines TRBV19 with TRBJ1-1; D not resolved. This CDR3 region has 13 residues. V lost 3 bases to trimming and J lost 1 base, with 6 bases between them. Looked up from germline, CDR1 is LNHDA and CDR2 is SQIVND (reference sequence).

This clonotype has a count of ten or more. The rearrangement joins TRBV5-1 to TRBJ1-2; a weak D match, TRBD1 (5 bases). The CDR3 covers 14 residues. Germline values: CDR1 SGHRS, CDR2 YFSETQ. V lost 5 bases to trimming and J lost 6 bases, with 17 bases between them. CDR3 coding DNA: TGCGCCAGCAGACTGGATGGTCAGGGACATGGCTACACCTTC. Amino acid sequence: CASRLDGQGHGYTF.

The gene calls are TRBV12-3 or TRBV12-4 and TRBJ1-3; D is undetermined. The CDR3 consists of 15 residues. The V and J ends lost 7 bases and 0 bases respectively, with 13 bases between them. CDR3 protein: CASTTLGNSGNTIYF. The CDR3 nucleotides are TGTGCCAGCACCACCTTGGGAAACTCTGGAAACACCATATATTTT.

At least ten counts were recorded for this clonotype. This rearrangement joins TRBV12-3 or TRBV12-4 to TRBJ1-1; 7 bases line up with TRBD1. The CDR3 spans 13 residues. V shed 3 bases, J shed 5 bases, and the junction held 3 bases outside the gene matches. Here the CDR3 DNA reads TGTGCCAGCAGTTTCTCAGGGGGTACTGAAGCTTTCTTT. As protein: CASSFSGGTEAFF.

The genes are TRBV20-1 and TRBJ1-6; 8 positions match TRBD1. The CDR3 runs 13 residues. The V and J ends lost 3 bases and 10 bases, in that order; junction bases with no gene match: 5. Germline CDR1 DFQATT, CDR2 SNEGSKA (reference sequence). The chain's CDR3 is CSASGQGESPLHF. DNA of the CDR3: TGCAGTGCTAGCGGACAGGGTGAATCACCCCTCCACTTT.

This clonotype was seen repeatedly, ten times or more. The chain links TRBV7-2 to TRBJ2-7, with D maybe TRBD2 (5 bases). Looked up from germline, CDR1 is SGHTA and CDR2 is FQGNSA. Trimming shortened V by 1 base and J by 1 base, and 8 bases separated the two germline ends. This CDR3 spans 14 amino acids. In nucleotides, the CDR3 is TGTGCCAGCAGCTTAGTCCGGGATTCCTACGAGCAGTACTTC. Its translation is CASSLVRDSYEQYF.

The chain carries TRBV12-3 or TRBV12-4 and TRBJ1-1, with 9 bases aligning to TRBD1. This CDR3 is built from 15 residues. V shed 4 bases and J 0 bases; nucleotides not matched to a gene: 3. The CDR3 spells CASSSQGAVNTEAFF. The CDR3 DNA reads TGTGCCAGCAGTTCACAGGGGGCTGTGAACACTGAAGCTTTCTTT.

This clonotype was observed a handful of times. The chain is built from TRBV6-1 and TRBJ2-1; D unclear. Germline V CDR1 and CDR2: MNHNS, SASEGT. This CDR3 contains 14 residues. The V and J ends lost 4 bases and 3 bases respectively, with 10 bases between them. This CDR3 is CASSVGSDYNEQFF. CDR3 bases: TGTGCCAGCAGTGTAGGAAGTGACTACAATGAGCAGTTCTTC.

The chain is built from TRBV28 and TRBJ1-2; D is ambiguous. The CDR3 is 12 residues long. The V and J ends lost 7 bases and 2 bases respectively, with 8 bases between them. CDR1 and CDR2 from the germline V gene are MDHEN and SYDVKM. The CDR3 protein is CASTQLNYGYTF. The CDR3 DNA sequence: TGTGCCAGCACCCAACTGAACTATGGCTACACCTTC.

The rearrangement links TRBV6-5 to TRBJ1-1; 11 bases align to TRBD1. This CDR3 is 16 amino acids long. CDR1 is MNHEY, CDR2 SVGAGI, per germline. V was clipped by 2 bases and J by 2 bases; unmatched bases: 4. CDR3 sequence (DNA): TGTGCCAGCAGTTACGGACAGGGGGCAGGAAACACTGAAGCTTTCTTT. It is translated as CASSYGQGAGNTEAFF.

This rearrangement joins TRBV9 to TRBJ2-1; D is unresolved. Trimming cost V 0 bases and J 2 bases, with 12 bases left between them. The CDR3 consists of 16 residues. CDR1 is SGDLS, CDR2 YYNGEE, per germline. As DNA, the CDR3 is TGTGCCAGCAGCGTAGGTAGCTCAATTGCCTACAATGAGCAGTTCTTC. It translates to CASSVGSSIAYNEQFF.

V usage is TRBV3-1 and J usage is TRBJ2-2; TRBD1 might be the D (6 bases). V was pared by 4 bases and J by 4 bases, with 10 bases between. The CDR3 is made up of 14 amino acids. Germline CDR1 and CDR2: LGHDT and YNNKEL (reference sequence). CDR3 amino acids: CASSLWTATGELFF. The CDR3 coding sequence is TGTGCCAGCAGCCTTTGGACAGCCACCGGGGAGCTGTTTTTT.

This chain joins TRBV4-1 and TRBJ1-4, with 7 bases identical to TRBD1. The trim removed 4 bases at V and 7 bases at J, leaving 9 bases unmatched. The germline V gene has CDR1 MGHRA and CDR2 YSYEKL. The CDR3 is 15 amino acids. Here the CDR3 reads CASSRRGQTGEKLFF. The CDR3 DNA reads TGCGCCAGCAGCCGAAGGGGACAGACTGGTGAAAAACTGTTTTTT.

The table lists this clonotype with a few counts. The chain has TRBV12-3 or TRBV12-4 and TRBJ1-2; D not resolved. The CDR3 covers 14 residues. V lost 6 bases to trimming and J lost 4 bases, with 15 bases between them. CDR3 protein: CASRPWEATYGYTF. The CDR3 bases are TGTGCCAGCAGGCCATGGGAGGCCACCTATGGCTACACCTTC.

This clonotype was recorded a few times. V and J are TRBV28 and TRBJ1-5; D might be TRBD1 (6 bases). Germline lookup yields CDR1 MDHEN and CDR2 SYDVKM. The ends were cut back, 7 bases at V and 4 bases at J, with 20 bases in the middle. The CDR3 contains 16 residues. The CDR3 DNA follows: TGTGCCAGCACTCTGGAAGCACAGGGACGGAATCAGCCCCAGCATTTT. Its translation is CASTLEAQGRNQPQHF.

The chain links TRBV13 to TRBJ2-1; D is possibly TRBD2 (6 bases). The CDR3 spans 15 residues. The ends were cut back, 3 bases at V and 4 bases at J, with 13 bases in the middle. Germline CDR1 and CDR2: PRHDT and FYEKMQ (reference sequence). DNA of the CDR3: TGTGCCAGCAGCTTGGGGGACTGGGGGTACAATGAGCAGTTCTTC. It encodes CASSLGDWGYNEQFF.

At least ten counts were recorded for this clonotype. This sequence joins TRBV7-9 and TRBJ2-7; D possibly uses TRBD1 or TRBD2 (5 bases each). Trimming pared 6 bases from V and 3 bases from J, leaving 12 bases between. The CDR3 extends over 13 amino acids. Germline loops: CDR1 SEHNR, CDR2 FQNEAQ (reference sequence). The CDR3 nucleotides are TGTGCCAGCAGACGAGGGGATTACTACGAGCAGTACTTC. Residues: CASRRGDYYEQYF.

This clonotype has just a few counts. The genes are TRBV20-1 and TRBJ1-2, with 8 bases matching TRBD1. V was pared by 6 bases and J by 4 bases, with 13 bases of the junction left unmatched. Germline CDR1 is DFQATT and CDR2 is SNEGSKA (reference sequence). This CDR3 region has 15 residues. The CDR3: CSAGTGQGGGYGYTF. In DNA form, the CDR3 reads TGCAGTGCGGGGACCGGACAGGGCGGAGGCTATGGCTACACCTTC.

This clonotype appeared many times. J is TRBJ2-1 and V is TRBV29-1; 11 nucleotides match TRBD2. CDR3 length equals 13 residues. The J segment lost 9 bases and the V segment lost 5 bases, leaving 6 bases of the junction unmatched. Germline V gene lookup returns CDR1 SQVTM and CDR2 ANQGSEA. The CDR3 sequence: CSVLLAGGGEQFF. The CDR3 region has the DNA TGCAGCGTTCTTCTAGCGGGAGGTGGTGAGCAGTTCTTC.

The rearrangement links TRBV28 to TRBJ2-7; D gene uncertain. The V gene lost 2 bases and the J gene lost 0 bases, with 14 bases spanning the gap. This CDR3 is 16 amino acids long. The germline gives CDR1 MDHEN, CDR2 SYDVKM. This CDR3 reads CASSLLAALYSYEQYF. CDR3 coding DNA: TGTGCCAGCAGTTTACTGGCAGCTTTGTACTCCTACGAGCAGTACTTC.

This clonotype was counted a few times. The chain recombines TRBV7-8 with TRBJ2-1; D not certain. Trimming shortened V by 1 base and J by 0 bases, and 19 bases separated the two germline ends. The CDR3 is 19 amino acids. The germline V gene has CDR1 SGHVS and CDR2 FQNEAQ. This chain's CDR3 is CASSLEVMLRNPSYNEQFF. In nucleotides, the CDR3 is TGTGCCAGCAGCTTAGAGGTGATGTTGCGGAACCCCTCCTACAATGAGCAGTTCTTC. The entire variable domain, with the rest obtained from reference TRBV7-8 and TRBJ2-1, is as follows: GAGVSQSPRYKVAKRGQDVALRCDPISGHVSLFWYQQALGQGPEFLTYFQNEAQLDKSGLPSDRFFAERPEGSVSTLKIQRTQQEDSAVYLCASSLEVMLRNPSYNEQFFGPGTRLTVL.

The chain couples TRBV11-2 to TRBJ1-4; D ambiguous. V dropped 1 base and J dropped 1 base, with 7 bases sitting between them. CDR1 SGHAT and CDR2 FQNNGV come from the germline V gene. This CDR3 region has 15 residues. CDR3 sequence reads: CASSLGAITNEKLFF. The CDR3 DNA reads TGTGCCAGCAGCTTAGGGGCCATAACTAATGAAAAACTGTTTTTT.

The rearrangement uses TRBV7-2 and TRBJ1-4, with 7 nucleotides matching TRBD1. With 5 bases clipped from V and 8 bases from J, the junction kept 11 bases outside the gene matches. Germline CDR1 and CDR2: SGHTA and FQGNSA. The CDR3 extends over 15 amino acids. CDR3 DNA sequence: TGTGCCAGCAGCCCCGTTACAGGGGCAAGAGAAAAACTGTTTTTT. Protein sequence: CASSPVTGAREKLFF.

The V gene is TRBV20-1, the J gene TRBJ2-1; D might be TRBD2 (6 bases). The CDR3 consists of 15 residues. With 6 bases removed from V and 2 bases from J, the gap between germline ends came to 17 bases. Per the germline V gene, CDR1 is DFQATT and CDR2 is SNEGSKA (reference sequence). The CDR3 DNA is TGCAGTGCCCGCGGAGGCGGGACTCCCTACAATGAGCAGTTCTTC. This translates into CSARGGGTPYNEQFF.